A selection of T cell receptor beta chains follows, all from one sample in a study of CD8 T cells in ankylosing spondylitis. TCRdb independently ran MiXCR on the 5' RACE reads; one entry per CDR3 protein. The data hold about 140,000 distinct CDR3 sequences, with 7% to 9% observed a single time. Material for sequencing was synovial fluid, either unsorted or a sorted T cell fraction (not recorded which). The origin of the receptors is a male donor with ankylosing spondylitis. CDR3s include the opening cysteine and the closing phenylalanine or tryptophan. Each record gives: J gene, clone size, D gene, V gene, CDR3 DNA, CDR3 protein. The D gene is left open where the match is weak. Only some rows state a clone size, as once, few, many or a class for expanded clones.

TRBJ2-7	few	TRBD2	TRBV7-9	TGTGCCAGCAGCCCGACTAGCGCTAGCTACGAGCAGTACTTC	CASSPTSASYEQYF
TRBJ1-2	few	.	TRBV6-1	TGTGCCAGCAGCCCTTTCCCCTTCTATGGCTACACCTTC	CASSPFPFYGYTF
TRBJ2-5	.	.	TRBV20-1	TGCAGTGCCCCCCCAACGAGACAAGAGACCCAGTACTTC	CSAPPTRQETQYF
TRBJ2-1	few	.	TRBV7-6	TGTGCCAGCAGCTTAGACTCCGGGACTCATCATGAGCAGTTCTTC	CASSLDSGTHHEQFF
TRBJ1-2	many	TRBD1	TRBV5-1	TGCGCCAGCAGCCCGGACAGGGGTCGGTATGGCTACACCTTC	CASSPDRGRYGYTF
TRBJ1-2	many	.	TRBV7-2	TGTGCCAGCAGCCAGATCCTAGAAGGCTACACCTTC	CASSQILEGYTF
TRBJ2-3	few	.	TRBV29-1	TGCAGCGTTGGGCAGACCACAGATACGCAGTATTTT	CSVGQTTDTQYF
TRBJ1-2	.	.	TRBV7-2	TGTGCCAGCAGCTTACGTCAAAATAACTATGGCTACACCTTC	CASSLRQNNYGYTF
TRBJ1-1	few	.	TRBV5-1	TGCGCCAGCAGCCCTTGGGGGATTGCCACTGAAGCTTTCTTT	CASSPWGIATEAFF
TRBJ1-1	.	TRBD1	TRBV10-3	TGTGCCATGAGGACAGGGCGGGACACTGAAGCTTTCTTT	CAMRTGRDTEAFF
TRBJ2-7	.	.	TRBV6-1	TGTGCCAGCAGGAGCGGGACAGGTTCCTACGAGCAGTACTTC	CASRSGTGSYEQYF
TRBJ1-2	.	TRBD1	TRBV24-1	TGTGCCACCAGTGATTACGGACAGGGGGGCTACACCTTC	CATSDYGQGGYTF
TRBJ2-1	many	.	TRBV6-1	TGTGCCAGCACTCCAGGAGGGCAGTTCTTC	CASTPGGQFF
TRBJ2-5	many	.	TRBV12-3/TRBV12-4	TGTGCCAGCAAAAGGGCTTACCAAGAGACCCAGTACTTC	CASKRAYQETQYF
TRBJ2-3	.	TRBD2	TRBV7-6	TGTGCCAGCAGCTTAGGGACGGGAGGTAGCTCAGATACGCAGTATTTT	CASSLGTGGSSDTQYF
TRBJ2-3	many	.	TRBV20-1	TGCAGTGCTCGAGATCGAGTGGGGGCCACAGATACGCAGTATTTT	CSARDRVGATDTQYF
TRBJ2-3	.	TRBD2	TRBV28	TGTGCCAGCAGTTCCAAGCGGGGTAGCACAGATACGCAGTATTTT	CASSSKRGSTDTQYF
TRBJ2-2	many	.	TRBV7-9	TGTGCCAGCAGCCCGAAGGCAGGGGACACCGGGGAGCTGTTTTTT	CASSPKAGDTGELFF
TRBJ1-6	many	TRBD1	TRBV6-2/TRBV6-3	TGTGCCAGCAGTTACGCCCTCGGGACAGGGGGAGTCCAAGATAATTCACCCCTCCACTTT	CASSYALGTGGVQDNSPLHF
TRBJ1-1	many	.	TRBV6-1	TGTGCCAGCAGGGGGGACATTGCCTTTGAAGCTTTCTTT	CASRGDIAFEAFF
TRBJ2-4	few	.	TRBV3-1	TGTGCCAGCAGCCGGACCACCCTAGCCAAAAACATTCAGTACTTC	CASSRTTLAKNIQYF
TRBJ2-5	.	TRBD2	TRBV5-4	TGTGCCAGCAGCTTGGACGTGCGGGGGGTGGAGACCCAGTACTTC	CASSLDVRGVETQYF
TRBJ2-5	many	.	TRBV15	TGTGCCCTCTGGAGCAGTCAAGAGACCCAGTACTTC	CALWSSQETQYF
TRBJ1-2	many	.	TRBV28	TGTGCCAGCAGTTGGACTCTCTATGGCTACACCTTC	CASSWTLYGYTF
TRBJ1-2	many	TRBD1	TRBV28	TGTGCCAGCACCCCATTGAGGGGGCAGAGGGGTAGCTATGGCTACACCTTC	CASTPLRGQRGSYGYTF
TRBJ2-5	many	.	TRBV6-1	TGTGCCAGCAGTGCCCACAGTGGCCAAGAGACCCAGTACTTC	CASSAHSGQETQYF
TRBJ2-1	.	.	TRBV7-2	TGTGCCAGCAGCTTTATAGGGTTTCGTGAGCAGTTCTTC	CASSFIGFREQFF
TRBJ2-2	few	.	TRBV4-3	TGCGCCAGCAGCCAAGAATTAATCGGGGGAGTTAGGCCCGGGGAGCTGTTTTTT	CASSQELIGGVRPGELFF
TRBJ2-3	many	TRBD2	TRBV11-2	TGTGCCAGCAGCTTAACTAGCGGGAGTGCAGATACGCAGTATTTT	CASSLTSGSADTQYF
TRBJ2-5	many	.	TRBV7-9	TGTGCCAGCAGCTTCGGAGAGACCCAGTACTTC	CASSFGETQYF
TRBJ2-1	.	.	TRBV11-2	TGTGCCAGCAGCTTAGATGGAGACTCCTACAATGAGCAGTTCTTC	CASSLDGDSYNEQFF
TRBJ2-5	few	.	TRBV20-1	TGCAGTGCTCGGACAGTCAAAGAGACCCAGTACTTC	CSARTVKETQYF